The rows below give T cell receptor beta chains drawn from one sample of a study of blood T cell repertoires in COVID-19. The method was immunoSEQ multiplex PCR; TCRdb's version includes in-frame clones alone and lacks a portion of them. The data hold fewer than 300,000 clones, with 65% to 90% observed a single time. Sequenced: peripheral blood. The origin of the receptors is a man in his fifties or sixties with COVID-19, enrolled during active disease. The CDR3 runs from the conserved cysteine through the conserved F or W. A D gene is named only where the DNA matches it firmly. Not all rows give a size; the values are once, few, many and, for expanded clones, a class.

size | length | D | J | V | CDR3 | DNA
- | 12 | - | TRBJ2-2 | TRBV18 | CASSPRTGELFF | TGTGCCAGCTCACCCCGCACCGGGGAGCTGTTTTTT
- | 13 | - | TRBJ2-3 | TRBV30 | CAWSVGGPDTQYF | TGTGCCTGGAGTGTAGGGGGTCCAGATACGCAGTATTTT
- | 15 | - | TRBJ2-7 | TRBV5-4 | CASSLAGTPSYEQYF | TGTGCCAGCAGCTTGGCCGGGACACCCTCCTACGAGCAGTACTTC
- | 15 | TRBD2 | TRBJ2-1 | TRBV12-5 | CASGLLLAGDNEQFF | TGTGCTAGTGGTTTGCTGCTAGCGGGAGACAATGAGCAGTTCTTC
- | 15 | - | TRBJ2-1 | TRBV29-1 | CSVVSQFTGSSEQFF | TGCAGCGTTGTTAGTCAGTTCACAGGGTCAAGTGAGCAGTTCTTC
few | 19 | TRBD2 | TRBJ2-2 | TRBV3-1/TRBV3-2 | CASSQDVRREGPRNRELFF | TGTGCCAGCAGCCAAGATGTCCGGCGGGAGGGACCCCGAAACAGGGAGCTGTTTTTT
- | 16 | TRBD1 | TRBJ1-3 | TRBV10-3 | CAISELGQGIGNTIYF | TGTGCCATCAGTGAGTTGGGACAGGGGATCGGAAACACCATATATTTT
- | 16 | TRBD1 | TRBJ1-4 | TRBV6-4 | CASSAGQPPTNEKLFF | TGTGCCAGCAGTGCGGGACAGCCGCCAACTAATGAAAAACTGTTTTTT
- | 18 | TRBD1 | TRBJ1-6 | TRBV28 | CASSSLGTGGSYNSPLHF | TGTGCCAGCAGCTCCCTCGGGACAGGGGGCTCCTATAATTCACCCCTCCACTTT
- | 12 | - | TRBJ1-1 | TRBV3-1/TRBV3-2 | CASSLSDTEAFF | TGTGCCAGCAGCCTATCAGACACTGAAGCTTTCTTT
few | 16 | - | TRBJ1-2 | TRBV5-4 | CASSLEVGRANYGYTF | TGTGCCAGCAGCTTGGAGGTGGGCAGGGCCAACTATGGCTACACCTTC
- | 12 | - | TRBJ1-1 | TRBV12-5 | CASGLVGTEAFF | TGTGCTAGTGGTTTGGTCGGGACTGAAGCTTTCTTT
- | 15 | TRBD1 | TRBJ1-3 | TRBV5-8 | CASSGTGLSGNTIYF | TGTGCCAGCAGCGGGACAGGGCTCTCTGGAAACACCATATATTTT
- | 15 | TRBD1 | TRBJ2-7 | TRBV15 | CATSRDRQGSDEQYF | TGTGCCACCAGCAGAGATAGACAGGGTTCGGACGAGCAGTACTTC
- | 16 | - | TRBJ2-2 | TRBV18 | CASSPFGTVNTGELFF | TGTGCCAGCTCACCGTTCGGGACTGTGAACACCGGGGAGCTGTTTTTT
- | 15 | TRBD2 | TRBJ2-1 | TRBV19 | CASSLTSGLYNEQFF | TGTGCCAGTAGCTTAACTAGCGGATTATACAATGAGCAGTTCTTC
- | 13 | - | TRBJ2-5 | TRBV18 | CASSRVQAETQYF | TGTGCCAGCTCACGGGTACAGGCGGAGACCCAGTACTTC
- | 15 | TRBD1 | TRBJ2-7 | TRBV3-1/TRBV3-2 | CASSRGTGASYEQYF | TGTGCCAGCAGCCGTGGGACAGGGGCTTCCTACGAGCAGTACTTC
- | 17 | TRBD1 | TRBJ1-3 | TRBV7-9 | CASSKRQGIGSGNTIYF | TGTGCCAGCAGCAAAAGACAGGGCATTGGCTCTGGAAACACCATATATTTT
few | 14 | TRBD1 | TRBJ1-2 | TRBV5-1 | CASSVGQGGDGYTF | TGCGCCAGCAGTGTTGGACAGGGTGGTGATGGCTACACCTTC
- | 14 | - | TRBJ2-1 | TRBV24-1 | CATSDFPQGNEQFF | TGTGCCACCAGTGACTTTCCCCAGGGAAATGAGCAGTTCTTC
- | 15 | - | TRBJ2-2 | TRBV18 | CASSPVVTDTGELFF | TGTGCCAGCTCACCAGTGGTTACGGACACCGGGGAGCTGTTTTTT
- | 13 | - | TRBJ2-3 | TRBV5-1 | CASSLWGPDTQYF | TGCGCCAGCAGCTTGTGGGGCCCAGATACGCAGTATTTT
few | 13 | - | TRBJ1-1 | TRBV5-8 | CASSTQERTEAFF | TGTGCCAGCAGCACACAAGAAAGAACTGAAGCTTTCTTT
- | 15 | TRBD2 | TRBJ2-1 | TRBV6-5 | CASSTRAGGLREQFF | TGTGCCAGCAGTACAAGGGCGGGGGGGCTGCGTGAGCAGTTCTTC
few | 13 | - | TRBJ2-2 | TRBV6-4 | CASSDADTGELFF | TGTGCCAGCAGTGACGCGGACACCGGGGAGCTGTTTTTT
few | 17 | - | TRBJ1-1 | TRBV5-5 | CASSPGTLQHSNTEAFF | TGTGCCAGCAGCCCAGGGACACTACAACACTCGAACACTGAAGCTTTCTTT
- | 14 | - | TRBJ1-5 | TRBV6-1 | CASREARGYQPQHF | TGTGCCAGCAGGGAAGCCAGGGGTTATCAGCCCCAGCATTTT
- | 15 | TRBD2 | TRBJ2-5 | TRBV4-2 | CASSQGTGTSVTQYF | TGTGCCAGCAGCCAAGGCACCGGGACTAGCGTGACCCAGTACTTC
- | 13 | TRBD1 | TRBJ1-2 | TRBV6-5 | CASSYTQGTGYTF | TGTGCCAGCAGCTACACACAGGGGACTGGCTACACCTTC
- | 14 | - | TRBJ1-1 | TRBV11-1 | CASSLVVSQSEAFF | TGTGCCAGCAGCTTAGTCGTTAGCCAGAGTGAAGCTTTCTTT
once | 15 | - | TRBJ1-5 | TRBV19 | CASSIDLISNQPQHF | TGTGCCAGTAGTATAGATCTAATCAGCAATCAGCCCCAGCATTTT
- | 12 | TRBD1 | TRBJ1-2 | TRBV10-3 | CAIRGTGSSSTF | TGTGCCATCAGGGGGACAGGGAGTAGCTCGACCTTC